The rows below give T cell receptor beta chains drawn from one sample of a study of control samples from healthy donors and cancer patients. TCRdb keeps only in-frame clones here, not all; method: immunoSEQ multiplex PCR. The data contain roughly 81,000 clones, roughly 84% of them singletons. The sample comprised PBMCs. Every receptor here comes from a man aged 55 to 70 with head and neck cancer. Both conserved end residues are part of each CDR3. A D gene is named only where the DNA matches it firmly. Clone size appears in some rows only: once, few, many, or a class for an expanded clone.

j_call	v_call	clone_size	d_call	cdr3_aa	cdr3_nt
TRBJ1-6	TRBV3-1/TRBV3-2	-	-	CASSLHNSPLHF	TGTGCCAGCAGCCTCCATAATTCACCCCTCCACTTT
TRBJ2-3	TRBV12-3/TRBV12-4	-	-	CASSVGTDTQYF	TGTGCCAGCAGCGTAGGCACAGATACGCAGTATTTT
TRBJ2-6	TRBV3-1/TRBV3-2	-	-	CASSQDPSGYSGANVLTF	TGTGCCAGCAGCCAAGATCCGTCCGGATACTCTGGGGCCAACGTCCTGACTTTC
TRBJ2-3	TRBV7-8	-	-	CASSLARITSTDTQYF	TGTGCCAGCAGCTTAGCTAGGATTACTAGCACAGATACGCAGTATTTT
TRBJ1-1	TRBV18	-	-	CASSGEGPEAFF	TGTGCCAGCTCAGGCGAAGGGCCTGAAGCTTTCTTT
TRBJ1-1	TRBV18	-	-	CASSPLGILNTEAFF	TGTGCCAGCTCACCACTCGGCATCCTGAACACTGAAGCTTTCTTT
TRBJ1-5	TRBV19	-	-	CASTGTMTTVNQPQHF	TGTGCCAGTACAGGGACGATGACTACGGTCAATCAGCCCCAGCATTTT
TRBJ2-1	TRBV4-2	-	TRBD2	CASSTLAGPYNEQFF	TGTGCCAGCAGCACTCTAGCGGGGCCCTACAATGAGCAGTTCTTC
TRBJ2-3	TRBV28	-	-	CASSFLGTSLRADTQYF	TGTGCCAGCAGTTTCCTGGGGACCTCACTGAGGGCAGATACGCAGTATTTT
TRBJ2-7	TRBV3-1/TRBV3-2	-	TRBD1	CASSQAWTGGFYEQYF	TGTGCCAGCAGCCAAGCATGGACAGGGGGCTTCTACGAGCAGTACTTC
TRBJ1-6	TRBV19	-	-	CASSSVRMDYNSPLHF	TGTGCCAGTAGTTCCGTTCGAATGGATTATAATTCACCCCTCCACTTT
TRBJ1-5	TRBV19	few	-	CASSMGRSQPQHF	TGTGCCAGTAGTATGGGACGGAGTCAGCCCCAGCATTTT
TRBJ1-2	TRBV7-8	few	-	CASSLGSSRNYGYTF	TGTGCCAGCAGCTTAGGAAGCTCACGGAACTATGGCTACACCTTC
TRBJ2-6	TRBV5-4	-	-	CASSLTGAGANVLTF	TGTGCCAGCAGCTTGACAGGAGCCGGGGCCAACGTCCTGACTTTC
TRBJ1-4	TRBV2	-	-	CASRRTVTNEKLFF	TGTGCCAGCAGAAGGACAGTAACTAATGAAAAACTGTTTTTT
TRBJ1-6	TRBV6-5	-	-	CASSIQGSSPLHF	TGTGCCAGCAGTATTCAGGGTAGTTCACCCCTCCACTTT
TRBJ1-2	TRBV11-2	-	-	CASSLDFQTYGYTF	TGTGCCAGCAGCTTAGATTTTCAGACATATGGCTACACCTTC
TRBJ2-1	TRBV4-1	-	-	CASSPSWSTYNEQFF	TGCGCCAGCAGTCCTAGCTGGTCTACCTACAATGAGCAGTTCTTC
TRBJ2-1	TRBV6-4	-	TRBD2	CASSRLAGPYNEQFF	TGTGCCAGCAGTCGCCTAGCGGGGCCCTACAATGAGCAGTTCTTC
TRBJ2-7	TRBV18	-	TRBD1	CASSPTGVGREQYF	TGTGCCAGCTCACCGACAGGGGTCGGGCGCGAGCAGTACTTC
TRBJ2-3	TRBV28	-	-	CASSSSRRVDTQYF	TGTGCCAGCAGTTCTAGCCGCAGAGTTGATACGCAGTATTTT
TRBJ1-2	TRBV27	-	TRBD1	CASSLYWDSFGYTF	TGTGCCAGCAGTTTATACTGGGACAGTTTTGGCTACACCTTC
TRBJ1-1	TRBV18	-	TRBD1	CASSQTGGNTEAFF	TGTGCCAGCTCACAGACAGGGGGAAACACTGAAGCTTTCTTT
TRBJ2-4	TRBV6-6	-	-	CASRGFGNIQYF	TGTGCCAGCAGGGGGTTCGGAAACATTCAGTACTTC
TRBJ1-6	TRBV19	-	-	CASSHLGAGSYNSPLHF	TGTGCCAGTAGTCACCTCGGGGCGGGATCCTATAATTCACCCCTCCACTTT
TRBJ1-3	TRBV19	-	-	CASSIGRADGNTIYF	TGTGCCAGTAGTATCGGCAGGGCTGATGGAAACACCATATATTTT
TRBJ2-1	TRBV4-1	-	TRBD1	CASSRQGNNEQFF	TGCGCCAGCAGCCGACAGGGCAACAATGAGCAGTTCTTC
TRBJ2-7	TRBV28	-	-	CASNSKHISYEQYF	TGTGCCAGCAACTCCAAACACATTTCCTACGAGCAGTACTTC
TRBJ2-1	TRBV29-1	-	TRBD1	CSVEAGTGWSFNEQFF	TGCAGCGTTGAGGCAGGGACAGGGTGGAGTTTCAATGAGCAGTTCTTC
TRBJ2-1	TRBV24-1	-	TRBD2	CATSATLTPAGASYNEQFF	TGTGCCACCAGTGCTACCCTCACCCCAGCGGGGGCCTCCTACAATGAGCAGTTCTTC
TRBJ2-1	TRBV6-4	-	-	CASSSGEPGEQFF	TGTGCCAGCAGTAGTGGGGAGCCTGGTGAGCAGTTCTTC
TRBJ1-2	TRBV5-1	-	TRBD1	CASSLETGSLLYGYTF	TGCGCCAGCAGCTTGGAGACAGGGTCCCTCCTTTATGGCTACACCTTC
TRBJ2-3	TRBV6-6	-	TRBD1	CASRPGQGTDTQYF	TGTGCCAGCAGGCCGGGACAGGGCACAGATACGCAGTATTTT
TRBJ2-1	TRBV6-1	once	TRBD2	CASSELAGSSYNEQFF	TGTGCCAGCAGTGAACTAGCGGGGAGCTCCTACAATGAGCAGTTCTTC
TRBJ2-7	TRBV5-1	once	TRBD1	CASSPRTGEGEQYF	TGCGCCAGCAGCCCTAGGACAGGGGAGGGCGAGCAGTACTTC
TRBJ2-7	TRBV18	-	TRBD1	CASSLLGQPYEQYF	TGTGCCAGCTCACTCCTGGGACAGCCCTACGAGCAGTACTTC
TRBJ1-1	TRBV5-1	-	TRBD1	CASSAGTGGVKAFF	TGCGCCAGCAGTGCCGGGACAGGGGGCGTAAAAGCTTTCTTT
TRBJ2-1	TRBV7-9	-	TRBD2	CASSRTSGRAGEQFF	TGTGCCAGCAGCCGGACTAGCGGGAGGGCCGGTGAGCAGTTCTTC
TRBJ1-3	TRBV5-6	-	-	CASSLGPRAIYF	TGTGCCAGCAGCTTAGGTCCTAGGGCCATATATTTT
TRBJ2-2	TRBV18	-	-	CASSPGLGRGELFF	TGTGCCAGCTCACCAGGGCTCGGTCGCGGGGAGCTGTTTTTT
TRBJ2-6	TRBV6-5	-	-	CAGSRESGANVLTF	TGTGCCGGCAGCAGGGAATCTGGGGCCAACGTCCTGACTTTC
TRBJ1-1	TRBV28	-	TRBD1	CASTIGQGTTEAFF	TGTGCCAGCACCATCGGACAGGGAACCACTGAAGCTTTCTTT
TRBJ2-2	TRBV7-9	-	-	CASKGGITNTGELFF	TGTGCCAGCAAAGGAGGCATAACGAACACCGGGGAGCTGTTTTTT
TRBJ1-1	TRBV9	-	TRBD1	CASSVDSLGGTVNTEAFF	TGTGCCAGCAGCGTAGATTCCCTTGGGGGGACAGTGAACACTGAAGCTTTCTTT
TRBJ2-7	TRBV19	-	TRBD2	CASSTGRENRYF	TGTGCCAGTAGTACAGGGCGGGAGAACCGGTACTTC
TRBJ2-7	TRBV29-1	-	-	CSVNTMRGPPYEQYF	TGCAGCGTAAATACTATGAGGGGCCCGCCCTACGAGCAGTACTTC
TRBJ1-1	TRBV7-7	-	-	CASSRNYNTEAFF	TGTGCCAGCAGCCGCAACTACAACACTGAAGCTTTCTTT
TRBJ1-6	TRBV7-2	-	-	CATAPGQSYNSPLHF	TGTGCCACGGCCCCTGGACAGTCCTATAATTCACCCCTCCACTTT